This T cell receptor beta chain was documented in a study of immune evolution from preneoplasia to lung adenocarcinoma. Generated by immunoSEQ multiplex PCR, the TCRdb table keeps only in-frame clones and is missing some. The repertoire holds fewer than 6,500 clones, with roughly four fifths as singletons. V dropped 7 bases and J dropped 3 bases, with 18 bases sitting between them. This CDR3 is built from 15 residues. The germline V gene has CDR1 SEHNR and CDR2 FQNEAQ (reference sequence). Nucleic acids came from premalignant or tumor cells enriched by macro-dissection. This TCR was sampled from a donor aged 70 or over with lung adenocarcinoma. The sample was FFPE lung adenocarcinoma in situ tissue. The V call is TRBV7-9, the J call TRBJ1-1; tentative D call: TRBD1 (5 bases). The CDR3 region is CASIPPDGGYTEAFF. For the CDR3, the DNA is TGTGCCAGCATCCCACCAGATGGGGGGTACACTGAAGCTTTCTTT. The full variable domain, its missing parts supplied by reference TRBV7-9 and TRBJ1-1, is DTGVSQNPRHKITKRGQNVTFRCDPISEHNRLYWYRQTLGQGPEFLTYFQNEAQLEKSRLLSDRFSAERPKGSFSTLEIQRTEQGDSAMYLCASIPPDGGYTEAFFGQGTRLTVV.